Ten or more counts support the clone carrying this T cell receptor (beta chain). The sample originates from a study of quantifying T cell responses using KT2 cells. Study background: Reverse transcription used primers in the TCR alpha and beta constant regions.

An oligo carrying a UMI was ligated to the cDNA 3' end. The first PCR ran 4 to 5 cycles with an equimolar RC1.1 and RC1.2 beta primer mix. TCRdb re-called the UMI-ligation and nested PCR reads with MiXCR, one entry per CDR3 protein. The top ten clones hold more than 9% of a sample with tens of thousands of distinct CDR3 sequences, roughly 11% of them seen once. KT2, a clone with a known TCR, was spiked into unfractionated PBMC. The receptor was isolated from a human donor. Sequencing input: PBMCs spiked with cells of the T cell clone KT2.

The CDR3 here is CASNPSGRYNEQFF. The DNA for the CDR3 is TGTGCCAGCAACCCTAGCGGGAGGTACAATGAGCAGTTCTTC. The chain is built from TRBV3-1 and TRBJ2-1; 11 nucleotides agree with TRBD2. Looked up from germline, CDR1 is LGHDT and CDR2 is YNNKEL (reference sequence). V lost 7 bases and J lost 4; bases outside the gene matches: 3. This CDR3 has 14 residues.